The 8 T cell receptor beta chains reported below all come from one sample, sequenced in a study of cytomegalovirus exposure and HLA in healthy donors. Clones were sequenced by immunoSEQ multiplex PCR, and TCRdb holds only the in-frame ones, with some missing. The profile shows about 55,000 clones, 80% to 95% of them singletons. Sequenced: PBMCs. These receptors all come from a man aged 18 to 29 in good health and CMV-seronegative.

J is TRBJ1-1 and V is TRBV2; D gene uncertain. The CDR3 runs 13 residues. V lost 6 bases and J 3 bases, leaving 11 bases between the germline ends. Germline CDR1 and CDR2: SNHLY and FYNNEI. Here the CDR3 reads CASSRTFYTEAFF. The CDR3 DNA sequence: TGTGCCAGCAGCCGAACATTTTACACTGAAGCTTTCTTT. Supplemented by reference TRBV2 and TRBJ1-1, the full variable domain reads EPEVTQTPSHQVTQMGQEVILRCVPISNHLYFYWYRQILGQKVEFLVSFYNNEISEKSEIFDDQFSVERPDGSNFTLKIRSTKLEDSAMYFCASSRTFYTEAFFGQGTRLTVV.

Only one count was recorded for this clone. The rearrangement links TRBV6-4 to TRBJ2-1, with a tentative D call TRBD2 (5 bases). Trimming took 6 bases from V and 0 from J, leaving 12 bases between them. Germline V CDR1 and CDR2: MRHNA, SNTAGT. The CDR3 extends over 15 amino acids. DNA for the CDR3: TGTGCCAGCAGCTATAGCGAGAGCTCCTACAATGAGCAGTTCTTC. It translates to CASSYSESSYNEQFF.

The CDR3 loop is CASTWGGSTDTQYF. DNA of the CDR3: TGTGCCAGCACCTGGGGGGGAAGCACAGATACGCAGTATTTT. This chain uses TRBV6-1 with TRBJ2-3; 7 nucleotides align to TRBD2. V lost 7 bases and J lost 0; bases outside the gene matches: 4. The germline V gene encodes CDR1 MNHNS and CDR2 SASEGT. The CDR3 runs to 14 residues.

V gene TRBV28 combines with J gene TRBJ2-7; TRBD2 matches 10 bases. The CDR3 has 14 residues. Germline assignment: CDR1 MDHEN and CDR2 SYDVKM. Germline trimming cut 6 bases from V and 8 bases from J; bases unmatched to any gene: 10. DNA for the CDR3: TGTGCCAGCAGAAGAGCGGGAGGGCAATTCCAGCAGTACTTC. It specifies CASRRAGGQFQQYF.

The DNA for the CDR3 is TGCGCCAGCAGCTTGTTAGACCCACCGGGACAGGGATGGGAGCAGTACTTC. Translation gives CASSLLDPPGQGWEQYF. The V call is TRBV5-1, the J call TRBJ2-7, with 9 bases lining up with TRBD1. This CDR3 is 17 amino acids long. J gave up 7 bases and V 1 base, and 15 bases lay outside the gene matches. Germline V gene sequence: CDR1 SGHRS, CDR2 YFSETQ.

The V gene is TRBV6-5, the J gene TRBJ2-7, with a possible D match to TRBD2 (5 bases). Germline assignment: CDR1 MNHEY and CDR2 SVGAGI. V lost 6 bases and J 7 bases, leaving 13 bases between the germline ends. This CDR3 is 12 amino acids long. CDR3 sequence: CASRAGMGEQYF. The CDR3 DNA is TGTGCCAGCAGGGCGGGTATGGGGGAGCAGTACTTC.

The CDR3 spells CASSPEILVNTEAFF. The CDR3 nucleotides read TGTGCCAGCTCACCAGAGATTTTGGTGAACACTGAAGCTTTCTTT. This chain connects TRBV18 to TRBJ1-1, with D uncertain. V was shortened by 2 bases and J by 0 bases, with 10 bases between the two germline ends. There are 15 residues in the CDR3. Germline loops: CDR1 KGHSH, CDR2 LQKENI.

This chain connects TRBV7-8 to TRBJ1-3; D unresolved. The germline V gene has CDR1 SGHVS and CDR2 FQNEAQ. V was pared by 5 bases and J by 4 bases, with 18 bases between. The CDR3 is 16 residues long. The CDR3 sequence: CASSPRGRERGNTIYF. DNA of the CDR3: TGTGCCAGCAGCCCCCGAGGGAGGGAAAGAGGAAACACCATATATTTT. Together with reference TRBV7-8 and TRBJ1-3, the CDR3 gives the full variable domain: GAGVSQSPRYKVAKRGQDVALRCDPISGHVSLFWYQQALGQGPEFLTYFQNEAQLDKSGLPSDRFFAERPEGSVSTLKIQRTQQEDSAVYLCASSPRGRERGNTIYFGEGSWLTVV.